This TCR beta chain stems from a study of cytomegalovirus exposure and HLA in healthy donors. Germline CDR1 SQVTM, CDR2 ANQGSEA. The ends were cut back, 6 bases at V and 7 bases at J, with 15 bases in the middle. The CDR3 runs 13 residues. Researchers ran the PCR with 60 Vbeta and 13 Jbeta primers. The repertoire was sequenced with immunoSEQ multiplex PCR; TCRdb's copy has only in-frame clones and lacks some. The data contain about 170,000 clones, approximately 81% of them singletons. This sequence joins TRBV29-1 and TRBJ2-2; D is possibly TRBD1 (5 bases). The source is a man aged 25 to 40 in good health and CMV-seropositive. Sequencing was done on a sample of PBMCs. CDR3 nucleotide sequence: TGCAGCGTCCTCGGCCAGGGTAACGGGGAGCTGTTTTTT. Translated, it gives CSVLGQGNGELFF.